The T cell receptor beta chain described here comes from a study of PD-1 blockade in classical Hodgkin lymphoma. Documented time point: newly diagnosed, previously untreated cHL patient sample. PBMCs from untreated, newly diagnosed classical Hodgkin lymphoma were comparison samples. Using immunoSEQ multiplex PCR, the repertoire was profiled, and TCRdb retains in-frame clones only, with some absent. The sample comprises 70,000 or so clones, roughly 93% of which are singletons, and 2.6% rests with the top ten. The V gene's germline CDR1 is WSHSY and CDR2 SAAADI. V was pared by 0 bases and J by 8 bases, with 7 bases between. This CDR3 is built from 12 residues. Comment on this clone: The antigen remains undetermined.

Findings of the study overall: What caused the repertoire differences, perhaps disease activity or prior therapy, remains undefined. Diminished baseline TCR diversity has been reported in newly diagnosed patients relative to healthy donors.

The sample taken for sequencing was peripheral blood mononuclear cells (PBMCs). The receptor's source is a human donor with classical Hodgkin lymphoma. The J gene is TRBJ1-2, the V gene TRBV10-2; TRBD1 might be the D (5 bases). The CDR3 here is CASSESRGGYTF. The CDR3 DNA reads as TGCGCCAGCAGTGAGTCCCGGGGCGGCTACACCTTC.